Presented here are 26 T cell receptor beta chains from one specimen sequenced in a study of cytomegalovirus exposure and HLA in healthy donors. Researchers ran the PCR with 60 Vbeta and 13 Jbeta primers. Profiled with immunoSEQ multiplex PCR; TCRdb holds only in-frame clones, not every one. The repertoire holds 150,000 or so clones, with 77% as singletons. The sequencing input was PBMCs. All receptors derive from a male donor in good health and CMV-seronegative.

This clone was detected once. J is TRBJ2-2 and V is TRBV11-2; 9 bases agree with TRBD2. V lost 8 bases to trimming and J lost 1 base; unmatched junction nucleotides: 11. The CDR3 is 17 amino acids. Germline values: CDR1 SGHAT, CDR2 FQNNGV. CDR3 region: CASLGSGRLRNTGELFF. CDR3 nucleotide sequence: TGTGCCAGCCTGGGTAGCGGGAGATTGAGGAACACCGGGGAGCTGTTTTTT.

The V gene is TRBV6-1, the J gene TRBJ2-2, with D possibly TRBD1 on 6 matching bases. The V and J ends lost 6 bases and 4 bases respectively, with 9 bases between them. This CDR3 contains 13 residues. Germline V gene sequence: CDR1 MNHNS, CDR2 SASEGT. The CDR3 protein is CASSTGFTGELFF. CDR3 DNA sequence: TGTGCCAGCAGCACAGGGTTCACCGGGGAGCTGTTTTTT.

J is TRBJ1-1 and V is TRBV19; D gene ambiguous. From germline, CDR1 is LNHDA and CDR2 SQIVND (reference sequence). Trimming stripped 9 bases from V and 5 bases from J, with 10 bases between. The CDR3 contains 11 residues. The CDR3 region is CASQWRTEAFF. In DNA, the CDR3 is TGTGCCAGCCAGTGGAGAACTGAAGCTTTCTTT.

V usage is TRBV2 and J usage is TRBJ2-7, with no clear D. The germline V gene has CDR1 SNHLY and CDR2 FYNNEI. CDR3 length: 14 residues. V lost 1 base, J lost 3 bases, and 10 bases lay in between. The CDR3 coding sequence is TGTGCCAGCAGTGAAGGGGTGGAGAACTACGAGCAGTACTTC. This codes for CASSEGVENYEQYF.

This chain connects TRBV9 to TRBJ1-6, with 8 bases that match TRBD1. From germline, CDR1 is SGDLS and CDR2 YYNGEE. The J segment lost 7 bases and the V segment lost 4 bases, leaving 7 bases of the junction unmatched. This CDR3 region has 15 residues. The CDR3 reads CASSPRGQENSPLHF. The CDR3 region has the DNA TGTGCCAGCAGCCCCCGGGGACAGGAGAATTCACCCCTCCACTTT. The variable domain in full, with the rest retrieved from reference TRBV9 and TRBJ1-6, is DSGVTQTPKHLITATGQRVTLRCSPRSGDLSVYWYQQSLDQGLQFLIQYYNGEERAKGNILERFSAQQFPDLHSELNLSSLELGDSALYFCASSPRGQENSPLHFGNGTRLTVT.

This chain joins TRBV18 and TRBJ1-2; 9 nucleotides match TRBD1. V was pared by 3 bases and J by 3 bases, with 8 bases of the junction left unmatched. CDR3 length: 16 amino acids. Germline V gives CDR1 KGHSH, CDR2 LQKENI. The CDR3 DNA is TGTGCCAGCTCACCGGACAGGGGTTCAAGGGACTATGGCTACACCTTC. Encoded protein: CASSPDRGSRDYGYTF. Using reference TRBV18 and TRBJ1-2 for the parts outside the CDR3, the full variable domain is NAGVMQNPRHLVRRRGQEARLRCSPMKGHSHVYWYRQLPEEGLKFMVYLQKENIIDESGMPKERFSAEFPKEGPSILRIQQVVRGDSAAYFCASSPDRGSRDYGYTFGSGTRLTVV.

This clone was observed a single time. The gene calls are TRBV5-6 and TRBJ2-5; 7 bases agree with TRBD1. The CDR3 covers 15 residues. J was trimmed by 1 base and V by 0 bases; bases with no gene match: 3. Per the germline V gene, CDR1 is SGHDT and CDR2 is YYEEEE. CDR3: CASSLVAGGQETQYF. CDR3 bases: TGTGCCAGCAGCTTGGTGGCAGGGGGCCAAGAGACCCAGTACTTC.

This clone was counted between two and nine times. The chain recombines TRBV7-9 with TRBJ1-5; the D gene is possibly TRBD1 (5 bases). Trimming removed 6 bases from V and 6 bases from J, with 12 bases in between. From germline, CDR1 is SEHNR and CDR2 FQNEAQ (reference sequence). The CDR3 contains 13 residues. Here the CDR3 reads CASSLSRGQPQHF. For the CDR3, the DNA is TGTGCCAGCAGTCTTTCAAGGGGTCAGCCCCAGCATTTT.

This chain joins TRBV5-8 and TRBJ2-3, with 13 nucleotides matching TRBD2. The V and J ends lost 2 bases and 0 bases, in that order; junction bases with no gene match: 6. Germline assignment: CDR1 SGHTS and CDR2 YDEGEE. The CDR3 is 18 amino acids. Written as DNA, the CDR3 is TGTGCCAGCAGCTTTGGACTAGCGGGGGCCACTAGCACAGATACGCAGTATTTT. Protein product: CASSFGLAGATSTDTQYF.

This clone was detected a few times. CDR3 sequence reads: CASSVRTSGRAFNEQFF. The CDR3 DNA is TGTGCCAGCAGCGTCCGGACTAGCGGGAGGGCCTTCAATGAGCAGTTCTTC. The V call is TRBV9, the J call TRBJ2-1; 15 nucleotides align to TRBD2. CDR1 SGDLS and CDR2 YYNGEE come from the germline V gene. J gave up 6 bases and V 2 bases, and 6 bases lay outside the gene matches. There are 17 residues in the CDR3.

The V and J genes are TRBV6-1 and TRBJ2-2; maybe TRBD2 (5 bases). Deletions cut 7 bases from V and 5 bases from J, with 14 bases between. The CDR3 is 14 residues long. Germline lookup yields CDR1 MNHNS and CDR2 SASEGT. The CDR3 DNA follows: TGTGCCAGCACCACCATACGGAGGACCGGGGAGCTGTTTTTT. Translation: CASTTIRRTGELFF.

This clone is a singleton in its sample. The J gene is TRBJ2-7, the V gene TRBV18; D not resolved. This CDR3 comprises 12 residues. Germline loops: CDR1 KGHSH, CDR2 LQKENI. The germline V and J ends were trimmed by 5 bases and 3 bases, with 8 bases remaining between them. CDR3 protein: CASSAVDYEQYF. The CDR3 DNA reads TGTGCCAGCTCAGCAGTCGACTACGAGCAGTACTTC.

The V gene is TRBV29-1, the J gene TRBJ1-4; D is unresolved. Per the germline V gene, CDR1 is SQVTM and CDR2 is ANQGSEA. The CDR3 consists of 13 residues. Trimming left V 6 bases short and J 8 bases short, with 16 bases between. The CDR3 here is CSVRLSLGEKLFF. The DNA of the CDR3 is TGCAGCGTCCGACTCTCCCTCGGGGAAAAACTGTTTTTT.

The CDR3 reads CASSQCDRGKSNQPQHF. CDR3 sequence (DNA): TGCGCCAGCAGTCAATGTGACAGGGGGAAGAGCAATCAGCCCCAGCATTTT. The J gene is TRBJ1-5, the V gene TRBV23-1; 9 nucleotides line up with TRBD1. TRBV23-1 is identified as an open reading frame with a role that is uncertain. Losses at the gene ends were 1 base for V and 1 base for J; bases not matched to a gene: 5. This CDR3 is 17 amino acids long.

The genes are TRBV19 and TRBJ1-2, with D possibly TRBD1 on 6 matching bases. Trimming took 6 bases from V and 1 from J, leaving 30 bases between them. The germline V gene has CDR1 LNHDA and CDR2 SQIVND (reference sequence). The CDR3 totals 20 residues. Here the CDR3 reads CASRGQGRGRPLADNYGYTF. The CDR3 DNA follows: TGTGCCAGTAGAGGGCAGGGCAGGGGTCGTCCCCTGGCCGATAACTATGGCTACACCTTC. Using reference TRBV19 and TRBJ1-2 for the parts outside the CDR3, the full variable domain is DGGITQSPKYLFRKEGQNVTLSCEQNLNHDAMYWYRQDPGQGLRLIYYSQIVNDFQKGDIAEGYSVSREKKESFPLTVTSAQKNPTAFYLCASRGQGRGRPLADNYGYTFGSGTRLTVV.

This clone appeared a single time. This sequence joins TRBV9 and TRBJ1-2; 7 nucleotides match TRBD1. J was trimmed by 4 bases and V by 0 bases; bases with no gene match: 3. Germline loops: CDR1 SGDLS, CDR2 YYNGEE. The CDR3 extends over 14 amino acids. This CDR3 is CASSVGDSPYGYTF. The CDR3 DNA is TGTGCCAGCAGCGTAGGGGACAGCCCCTATGGCTACACCTTC.

The chain couples TRBV11-3 to TRBJ2-1; 12 bases are a match to TRBD1. The germline V gene encodes CDR1 SGHNT and CDR2 YENEEA. This CDR3 comprises 16 residues. V dropped 2 bases and J dropped 6; count of bases not matched to a gene: 5. Here the CDR3 DNA reads TGTGCCAGCAGCTTAAGGGACAGGGGGCAAGGCAATGAGCAGTTCTTC. Translating it yields CASSLRDRGQGNEQFF. Filled out from reference TRBV11-3 and TRBJ2-1, the complete variable domain reads EAGVVQSPRYKIIEKKQPVAFWCNPISGHNTLYWYLQNLGQGPELLIRYENEEAVDDSQLPKDRFSAERLKGVDSTLKIQPAELGDSAVYLCASSLRDRGQGNEQFFGPGTRLTVL.

The V gene is TRBV30, the J gene TRBJ1-5, with 7 nucleotides matching TRBD1. Germline CDR1 and CDR2: GTSNPN and SVGIG (reference sequence). V lost 1 base, J lost 8 bases, and 14 bases stayed unmatched. The CDR3 is 16 residues long. CDR3 region: CAWSGLKRTGFEPQHF. The DNA of the CDR3 is TGTGCCTGGAGTGGCCTTAAAAGGACAGGTTTCGAGCCCCAGCATTTT.

In the case of this clone: A junction boundary mismatches the germline segment, possibly from a read error. The chain uses TRBV11-2 and TRBJ1-2; possibly TRBD1 for D (5 bases). The germline V gene encodes CDR1 SGHAT and CDR2 FQNNGV. The CDR3 is 14 amino acids. The CDR3 loop is CASNFGAPHLPSVF. The CDR3 nucleotides read TGTGCCAGCAACTTTGGGGCCCCCCATTTACCTTCCGTCTTC. Looking up the rest from reference TRBV11-2 and TRBJ1-2 gives the full variable domain: EAGVAQSPRYKIIEKRQSVAFWCNPISGHATLYWYQQILGQGPKLLIQFQNNGVVDDSQLPKDRFSAERLKGVDSTLKIQPAKLEDSAVYLCASNFGAPHLPSVFGSGTRLTVV.

The gene calls are TRBV7-2 and TRBJ2-7; possible D gene TRBD1, 5 bases. Between the trimmed V and J ends, which lost 7 bases and 3 bases, there was a span of 16 bases. The CDR3 totals 14 residues. CDR1 is SGHTA and CDR2 is FQGNSA in the germline V gene. CDR3 DNA sequence: TGTGCCAGCACCTCAAGAGCAGGGCGCTACGAGCAGTACTTC. Its translation is CASTSRAGRYEQYF.

The rearrangement joins TRBV25-1 to TRBJ1-1, with no clear D. This CDR3 is built from 15 residues. CDR1 MGHDK and CDR2 SYGVNS come from the germline V gene. V lost 5 bases, J lost 1 base, and 14 bases lay in between. The CDR3 region has the DNA TGTGCCAGCAGTCCTTGGGATGGAGGGAACACTGAAGCTTTCTTT. Encoded protein: CASSPWDGGNTEAFF.

V gene TRBV11-2 combines with J gene TRBJ1-1, with unresolved D. Germline CDR1 reads SGHAT; CDR2 reads FQNNGV. V lost 0 bases and J lost 6, with 11 bases in between. CDR3 size: 14 residues. DNA for the CDR3: TGTGCCAGCAGCTTAGAAGGTGTGAGCGCTGAAGCTTTCTTT. This translates into CASSLEGVSAEAFF.

This sequence joins TRBV6-5 and TRBJ2-3, with 7 bases that match TRBD2. V lost 6 bases and J lost 2; bases outside the gene matches: 5. In germline, CDR1 is MNHEY, CDR2 SVGAGI. The CDR3 loop spans 14 amino acids. CDR3 sequence (DNA): TGTGCCAGCAGACCGGGGACTACCACAGATACGCAGTATTTT. Translated: CASRPGTTTDTQYF.

The genes are TRBV18 and TRBJ2-3; D is undetermined. V dropped 2 bases and J dropped 5 bases, with 11 bases sitting between them. Germline-derived CDR1 and CDR2 are KGHSH and LQKENI. This CDR3 has 14 residues. The CDR3 sequence is CASSPSKPKDTQYF. DNA of the CDR3: TGTGCCAGCTCACCAAGCAAACCTAAAGATACGCAGTATTTT.

With regard to this clone: Other DNA sequences of this sample code for an identical CDR3. The genes are TRBV4-2 and TRBJ1-3; 7 bases match TRBD1. The V segment lost 0 bases and the J segment 4 bases; nucleotides outside the gene matches: 9. CDR3 size: 17 residues. Germline V gene sequence: CDR1 LGHNA, CDR2 YNFKEQ. The CDR3 loop reads CASSQEALTGIGNTIYF. CDR3 nucleotide sequence: TGTGCCAGCAGCCAAGAAGCCTTGACAGGGATCGGAAACACCATATATTTT.

This CDR3 reads CASSLVAGSRLSRNTGELFF. The CDR3 coding sequence is TGTGCCAGCAGCTTGGTTGCAGGGTCGCGCCTAAGCAGGAACACCGGGGAGCTGTTTTTT. The chain is built from TRBV5-4 and TRBJ2-2; perhaps TRBD1 as D (5 bases). CDR3 length: 20 amino acids. CDR1 and CDR2 from the germline V gene are SGHNT and YYREEE (reference sequence). V lost 0 bases, J lost 1 base, and 22 bases lay in between.